The clone carrying this TCR beta chain was picked up a small number of times. Its antigen is unidentified. The sample is drawn from a study of graft-versus-host responses after intestinal transplantation. Background on the study: Multivisceral, liver-intestinal, or isolated intestinal grafts went to recipients. Tacrolimus plus steroids were given to all recipients for two to three years, preceded by anti-thymocyte globulin induction. Study conclusions and caveats: Early post-transplant declines in HvG were associated with peak levels of circulating GvH clones.

Clones were sequenced by immunoSEQ multiplex PCR, and TCRdb holds only the in-frame ones, with some missing. The table lists some 130,000 clones, roughly nine tenths of them singletons. The CDR3 has 19 residues. Germline V gene lookup returns CDR1 SGHTA and CDR2 FQGNSA. V lost 3 bases and J 4 bases, leaving 22 bases between the germline ends. The chain couples TRBV7-2 to TRBJ2-6, with D perhaps matching TRBD2 (5 bases). The sequencing here drew on unstimulated CD4+ T cells sorted from spleen or lymph node cells, taken before intestinal transplant. This receptor was taken from a human donor who received an intestinal transplant. Here the CDR3 reads CASSLSETQGRRGANVLTF. The DNA for the CDR3 is TGTGCCAGCAGCTTGTCCGAGACACAAGGTCGGAGGGGGGCCAACGTCCTGACTTTC.